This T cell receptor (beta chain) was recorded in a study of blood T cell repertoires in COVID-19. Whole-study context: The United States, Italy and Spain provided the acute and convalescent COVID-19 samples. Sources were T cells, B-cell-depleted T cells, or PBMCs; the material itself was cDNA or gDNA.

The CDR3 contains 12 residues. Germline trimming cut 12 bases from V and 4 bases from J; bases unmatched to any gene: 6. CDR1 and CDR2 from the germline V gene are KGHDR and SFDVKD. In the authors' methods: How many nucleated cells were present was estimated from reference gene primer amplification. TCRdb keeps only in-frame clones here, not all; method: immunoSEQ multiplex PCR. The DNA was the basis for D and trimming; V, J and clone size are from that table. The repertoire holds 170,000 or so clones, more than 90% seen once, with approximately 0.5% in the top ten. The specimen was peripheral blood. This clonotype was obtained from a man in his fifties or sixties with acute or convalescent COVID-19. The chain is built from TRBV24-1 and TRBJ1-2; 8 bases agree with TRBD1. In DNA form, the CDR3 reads TGTGCCTCACAGGGGGAAGGCTATGGCTACACCTTC. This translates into CASQGEGYGYTF.